These T cell receptor beta chains were read from a single sample in a study of blood T cell repertoires in COVID-19. This table comes from immunoSEQ multiplex PCR, and its TCRdb copy is limited to in-frame clones, with some not included. The data contain about 270,000 clones, 82% of them singletons. What was sequenced was peripheral blood. These receptors all stem from a woman aged 18-30 years with acute or convalescent COVID-19. CDR3s include the opening cysteine and the closing phenylalanine or tryptophan. Fields, in order: J gene, D gene, V gene, clone size, CDR3 protein, CDR3 DNA. A D gene is named only where the DNA matches it firmly. A clone size is listed for some rows: how often the clone was seen (once, few, many), or a class if it is expanded.

TRBJ2-7,TRBD2,TRBV6-4,.,CASSSGGMQYF,TGTGCCAGCAGTAGCGGGGGGATGCAATACTTC
TRBJ2-7,TRBD2,TRBV27,.,CASTMGGGYEQYF,TGTGCCAGCACCATGGGGGGGGGCTACGAGCAGTACTTC
TRBJ2-1,TRBD2,TRBV28,.,CASSFSRLAGKWSYNEQFF,TGTGCCAGCAGTTTTTCTAGACTAGCGGGAAAGTGGTCCTACAATGAGCAGTTCTTC
TRBJ2-4,TRBD2,TRBV7-2,once,CASSSVAGDKNIQYF,TGTGCCAGCAGCTCAGTAGCGGGAGACAAAAACATTCAGTACTTC
TRBJ2-7,.,TRBV11-2,.,CASSLDMWGHDFYEQYF,TGTGCCAGCAGCTTAGATATGTGGGGACATGACTTCTACGAGCAGTACTTC
TRBJ1-2,.,TRBV6-5,.,CASSYSLQGNYGYTF,TGTGCCAGCAGTTACTCCCTGCAGGGAAACTATGGCTACACCTTC
TRBJ1-1,TRBD1,TRBV28,.,CASSIRGRWTEAFF,TGTGCCAGCAGTATAAGGGGGCGTTGGACTGAAGCTTTCTTT
TRBJ2-3,TRBD2,TRBV2,few,CASRGTSVRTDTQYF,TGTGCCAGCAGAGGGACTAGCGTTCGAACAGATACGCAGTATTTT
TRBJ2-2,.,TRBV9,.,CASSALLALTGELFF,TGTGCCAGCAGCGCCCTACTAGCCCTCACCGGGGAGCTGTTTTTT
TRBJ2-2,.,TRBV5-4,.,CASSPVVGELFF,TGTGCCAGCAGCCCAGTTGTGGGGGAGCTGTTTTTT
TRBJ2-1,TRBD2,TRBV6-2/TRBV6-3,.,CASSYSITRWERERYNEQFF,TGTGCCAGCAGTTACTCGATAACCCGGTGGGAGCGGGAGAGGTACAATGAGCAGTTCTTC
TRBJ2-3,TRBD1,TRBV19,once,CASSTHQGDTDTQYF,TGTGCCAGTAGTACCCACCAGGGGGACACAGATACGCAGTATTTT
TRBJ1-6,.,TRBV19,.,CASSTGLSAPLHF,TGTGCCAGTAGTACAGGACTATCCGCACCCCTCCACTTT
TRBJ2-1,.,TRBV27,once,CASSPKMLGPYNEQFF,TGTGCCAGCAGTCCCAAGATGCTGGGCCCCTACAATGAGCAGTTCTTC
TRBJ2-3,.,TRBV5-1,.,CASSLDRADTQYF,TGCGCCAGCAGCTTGGACAGGGCAGATACGCAGTATTTT
TRBJ2-1,.,TRBV7-2,.,CATGLINEQFF,TGTGCCACAGGACTCATCAATGAGCAGTTCTTC
TRBJ2-1,.,TRBV6-5,.,CASSRGILSYNEQFF,TGTGCCAGCAGCCGGGGAATCCTCTCCTACAATGAGCAGTTCTTC
TRBJ2-5,TRBD2,TRBV6-2/TRBV6-3,once,CASSYTAILAGQETQYF,TGTGCCAGCAGTTACACCGCCATTCTAGCGGGACAAGAGACCCAGTACTTC
TRBJ1-2,.,TRBV28,.,CASSTGNYGYTF,TGTGCCAGCTCAACAGGGAACTATGGCTACACCTTC
TRBJ2-7,.,TRBV21-1,.,CASSKARDTPYEQYF,TGTGCCAGCAGCAAAGCCCGGGACACACCCTACGAGCAGTACTTC
TRBJ2-1,TRBD2,TRBV28,.,CASSASGRAANEQFF,TGTGCCAGCAGTGCTAGCGGGAGGGCCGCCAATGAGCAGTTCTTC
TRBJ2-1,.,TRBV11-2,.,CASSPQVGQGEQFF,TGTGCCAGCAGCCCCCAGGTGGGCCAAGGTGAGCAGTTCTTC
TRBJ2-1,TRBD2,TRBV4-3,once,CASSPASGRQFF,TGCGCCAGCAGCCCCGCTAGCGGGAGGCAGTTCTTC
TRBJ2-1,TRBD2,TRBV11-3,.,CASSLALAASYNEQFF,TGTGCCAGCAGCTTAGCACTAGCGGCTTCCTACAATGAGCAGTTCTTC
TRBJ2-5,.,TRBV18,.,CASSPEYQETQYF,TGTGCCAGCTCACCTGAGTACCAAGAGACCCAGTACTTC
TRBJ1-3,.,TRBV15,.,CATSRDRGSGNTIYF,TGTGCCACCAGCAGAGATCGGGGCTCTGGAAACACCATATATTTT
TRBJ1-2,.,TRBV6-5,.,CATSYRAASYGYTF,TGTGCCACCTCTTACAGGGCGGCTTCATATGGCTACACCTTC
TRBJ2-1,.,TRBV9,.,CASSVEGPGLEYNEQFF,TGTGCCAGCAGCGTAGAGGGGCCGGGACTTGAATACAATGAGCAGTTCTTC
TRBJ2-7,.,TRBV5-6,.,CASSLASYEQYF,TGTGCCAGCAGCTTGGCGTCCTACGAGCAGTACTTC
TRBJ2-7,TRBD2,TRBV2,.,CASSDGAGGVYEQYF,TGTGCCAGCAGTGATGGAGCGGGAGGCGTCTACGAGCAGTACTTC
TRBJ2-3,TRBD2,TRBV9,.,CASSVGVAGGADTQYF,TGTGCCAGCAGCGTAGGCGTAGCGGGAGGAGCAGATACGCAGTATTTT